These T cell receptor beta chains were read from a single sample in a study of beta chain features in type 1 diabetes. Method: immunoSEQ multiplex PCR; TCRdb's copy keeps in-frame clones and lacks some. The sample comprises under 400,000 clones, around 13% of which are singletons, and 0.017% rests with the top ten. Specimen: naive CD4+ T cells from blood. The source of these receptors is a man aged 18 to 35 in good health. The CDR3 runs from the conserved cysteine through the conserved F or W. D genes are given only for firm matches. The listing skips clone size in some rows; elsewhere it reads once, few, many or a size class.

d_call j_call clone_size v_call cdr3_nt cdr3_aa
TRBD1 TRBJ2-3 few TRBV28 TGTGCCAGCTCCTCAACGCGAAGGACAGGGCGGAATACGCAGTATTTT CASSSTRRTGRNTQYF
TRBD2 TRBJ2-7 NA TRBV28 TGTGCCAGCAGTGATTGGCGGGAGTCCTACGAGCAGTACTTC CASSDWRESYEQYF
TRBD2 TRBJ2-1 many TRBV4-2 TGTGCCAGCAGCCAACTCGACCTCCTAGCGGGAGCGTCGATTGAGCAGTTCTTC CASSQLDLLAGASIEQFF
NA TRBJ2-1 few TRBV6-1 TGTGCCAGCAGTGAGTATACGGGAGCCTACAATGAGCAGTTCTTC CASSEYTGAYNEQFF
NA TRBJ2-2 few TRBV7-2 TGTGCCAGTAACCCTACAGCTCACGGGGAGCTGTTTTTT CASNPTAHGELFF
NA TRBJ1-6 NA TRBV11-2 TGTGCCAGCAGCTTAGGCAGGGAGGGTTCACCCCTCCACTTT CASSLGREGSPLHF
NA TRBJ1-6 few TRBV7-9 TGTGCCAGCAGCCCCCCGCGGGCAGGCTATTCACCCCTCCACTTT CASSPPRAGYSPLHF
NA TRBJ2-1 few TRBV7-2 TGTGCCAGCAGCTTTGCTAGCCACAATGAGCAGTTCTTC CASSFASHNEQFF
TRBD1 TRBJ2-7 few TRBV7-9 TGTGCCAGCAGCTGGACAGGGGGCGCTTCCCCGTACTTC CASSWTGGASPYF
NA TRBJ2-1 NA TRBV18 TGTGCCAGCTCGCAAGGAAGTAGAACTATAACCGTCGGGCAGTTCTTC CASSQGSRTITVGQFF